A selection of T cell receptor beta chains follows, all from one sample in a study of T cell responses to AZD1222 COVID-19 vaccine. Sequenced by immunoSEQ multiplex PCR; TCRdb stores in-frame clones only, minus some. Here the sample spans 140,000 to 150,000 clones, roughly 90% being singletons. Sequenced here: peripheral blood, sampled 28 days after the second AZD1222 dose. Source of these receptors: an adult who received the AZD1222 COVID-19 vaccine. Each CDR3 is given with its conserved first and last residue. A D gene is named only where the DNA matches it firmly. The size field is filled for only some rows; it gives once, few, many or a size class.

TRBD2	TRBV7-2	TRBJ2-3	.	CASTPGGGDTQYF	TGTGCCAGCACCCCGGGGGGAGGAGATACGCAGTATTTT
TRBD2	TRBV6-2/TRBV6-3	TRBJ2-1	.	CASSLRTSGTYNEQFF	TGTGCCAGCAGTTTGAGGACTAGCGGGACGTACAATGAGCAGTTCTTC
.	TRBV29-1	TRBJ1-1	.	CSVQKALEGAFF	TGCAGCGTTCAAAAGGCCTTGGAAGGGGCTTTCTTT
TRBD1	TRBV5-5	TRBJ2-7	.	CASSLEGRTGVYEQYF	TGTGCCAGCAGCTTGGAGGGGAGGACAGGGGTCTACGAGCAGTACTTC
.	TRBV11-2	TRBJ1-2	.	CASTSQDSNYGYTF	TGTGCCAGCACCTCACAAGACAGTAACTATGGCTACACCTTC
TRBD1	TRBV10-3	TRBJ2-7	.	CAIRTGQGSYEQYF	TGTGCCATCAGGACGGGACAGGGGTCGTACGAGCAGTACTTC
TRBD1	TRBV28	TRBJ1-4	once	CAIPGQGGEKLFF	TGTGCCATCCCGGGACAGGGAGGTGAAAAACTGTTTTTT
.	TRBV10-3	TRBJ1-4	.	CAIRGDGSNEKLFF	TGTGCCATCAGGGGGGACGGTTCTAATGAAAAACTGTTTTTT
.	TRBV10-1	TRBJ2-7	.	CASSAQVTYEQYF	TGCGCCAGCAGTGCCCAGGTCACCTACGAGCAGTACTTC
TRBD1	TRBV6-5	TRBJ2-7	.	CASSYTGTGVHEQYF	TGTGCCAGCAGTTATACCGGGACAGGGGTCCACGAGCAGTACTTC
TRBD2	TRBV28	TRBJ2-3	.	CASSPTSGGFGTQYF	TGTGCCAGCAGTCCGACTAGCGGGGGGTTCGGTACGCAGTATTTT
.	TRBV29-1	TRBJ1-1	.	CSVVSVANTEAFF	TGCAGCGTTGTCTCTGTTGCGAACACTGAAGCTTTCTTT
TRBD2	TRBV6-2/TRBV6-3	TRBJ2-1	once	CASSSPLGGSSYNEQFF	TGTGCCAGCAGTAGCCCTTTGGGGGGGAGCTCCTACAATGAGCAGTTCTTC
.	TRBV7-2	TRBJ2-7	.	CASSQHFRPYDEQYF	TGTGCCAGCAGCCAGCATTTTCGACCGTATGACGAGCAGTACTTC
TRBD1	TRBV28	TRBJ2-7	.	CASSSPVTGYYEQYF	TGTGCCAGCAGCTCCCCTGTGACAGGGTACTACGAGCAGTACTTC
TRBD1	TRBV5-1	TRBJ2-2	.	CASSGSWGQGTGELFF	TGCGCCAGCAGCGGGAGTTGGGGACAGGGAACCGGGGAGCTGTTTTTT
.	TRBV12-3/TRBV12-4	TRBJ2-3	few	CASRSGDTQYF	TGTGCCAGCAGGTCGGGAGATACGCAGTATTTT
.	TRBV6-2/TRBV6-3	TRBJ1-2	.	CASSEGFFYGYTF	TGTGCCAGCAGTGAGGGCTTCTTCTATGGCTACACCTTC
.	TRBV9	TRBJ2-1	.	CASSVALVSYNEQFF	TGTGCCAGCAGCGTAGCTTTGGTCTCCTACAATGAGCAGTTCTTC
TRBD1	TRBV9	TRBJ1-4	.	CASSGQGSNRVNEKLFF	TGTGCCAGCAGCGGACAGGGATCGAATCGGGTTAATGAAAAACTGTTTTTT
.	TRBV13	TRBJ1-1	.	CASSLGLNTEAFF	TGTGCCAGCAGCTTAGGCCTGAACACTGAAGCTTTCTTT
TRBD2	TRBV10-3	TRBJ2-1	.	CAISERTSGRARYNEQFF	TGTGCCATCAGTGAGAGGACTAGCGGGAGGGCCCGTTACAATGAGCAGTTCTTC
.	TRBV28	TRBJ1-1	.	CASTADTEAFF	TGTGCCAGCACTGCGGACACTGAAGCTTTCTTT